What follows are 15 T cell receptor beta chains derived from one specimen sequenced in a study of blood T cell repertoires in COVID-19. The protocol was immunoSEQ multiplex PCR, while the TCRdb copy is restricted to in-frame clones and leaves out a portion. This repertoire shows approximately 260,000 clones, 70% to 90% found once; its top ten account for 0.95% to 1.5%. Sequencing was done on a sample of PBMCs or T cells enriched from blood (not recorded which). The source is a woman aged 35 to 49 with acute COVID-19.

The V and J genes are TRBV5-1 and TRBJ1-4; the D gene is possibly TRBD1 (5 bases). Looked up from germline, CDR1 is SGHRS and CDR2 is YFSETQ. This CDR3 comprises 15 residues. Deletions cut 2 bases from V and 5 bases from J, with 13 bases between. The CDR3 DNA sequence: TGCGCCAGCAGCTTCAGGGCAGGGCCCAATGAAAAACTGTTTTTT. Translating gives CASSFRAGPNEKLFF.

The genes are TRBV3-1 (or the pseudogene TRBV3-2) and TRBJ2-7, with D perhaps matching TRBD2 (5 bases). V was cut by 4 bases and J by 3 bases, with 13 bases left in between. The CDR3 runs 14 residues. Germline assignment: CDR1 LGHDT and CDR2 YNNKEL (reference sequence). CDR3 DNA: TGTGCCAGCAGCCTCCAGGCTAGCAACTACGAGCAGTACGTC. Its protein product is CASSLQASNYEQYV.

The chain is built from TRBV24-1 and TRBJ2-3, with a possible D match to TRBD2 (7 bases). V lost 6 bases and J 5 bases, leaving 17 bases between the germline ends. The germline V gene encodes CDR1 KGHDR and CDR2 SFDVKD. The CDR3 is made up of 15 amino acids. As DNA, the CDR3 is TGTGCCACCAGTACCCGTGGAGCGGGACAAGATACGCAGTATTTT. Translation gives CATSTRGAGQDTQYF.

The J gene is TRBJ2-7, the V gene TRBV27; 8 nucleotides line up with TRBD1. This CDR3 contains 13 residues. The germline gives CDR1 MNHEY, CDR2 SMNVEV (reference sequence). Trimming removed 3 bases from V and 3 bases from J; junction bases left unmatched: 1. This CDR3 is CASSFTGGYEQYV. Written as DNA, the CDR3 is TGTGCCAGCAGTTTCACAGGGGGCTACGAGCAGTACGTC.

This clone was counted a single time. CDR3 sequence: CASRDAERAFF. CDR3 nucleotides: TGTGCCAGCAGAGATGCAGAGAGGGCTTTCTTT. The chain couples TRBV2 to TRBJ1-1; D unresolved. The length of the CDR3 is 11 residues. V lost 6 bases and J 11 bases, leaving 13 bases between the germline ends. In germline, CDR1 is SNHLY, CDR2 FYNNEI.

The chain is built from TRBV11-2 and TRBJ2-1; no clear D gene. Germline CDR1 and CDR2: SGHAT and FQNNGV. Trimming pared 5 bases from V and 6 bases from J, leaving 8 bases between. This CDR3 has 12 residues. The CDR3 nucleotides are TGTGCCAGCAGCCTTAATCTCAATGAGCAGTTCTTC. This codes for CASSLNLNEQFF.

This chain connects TRBV28 to TRBJ2-7; 9 bases align to TRBD2. This CDR3 region has 13 residues. J gave up 7 bases and V 4 bases, and 5 bases lay outside the gene matches. Germline V gene sequence: CDR1 MDHEN, CDR2 SYDVKM. The CDR3 protein is CASSWGLAYEQYF. The CDR3 coding sequence is TGTGCCAGCAGTTGGGGACTAGCATATGAGCAGTACTTC.

The V and J genes are TRBV28 and TRBJ1-4; 9 bases align to TRBD1. J gave up 8 bases and V 5 bases, and 6 bases lay outside the gene matches. Per germline, CDR1 MDHEN and CDR2 SYDVKM. The CDR3 is made up of 14 amino acids. The CDR3 bases are TGTGCCAGCAGTGGGGGACAGGGTAACGAAAAACTGTTTTTT. Translation: CASSGGQGNEKLFF.

This clone was recorded only once. V usage is TRBV9 and J usage is TRBJ2-5; 8 bases map to TRBD1. V shed 2 bases, J shed 2 bases, and the junction held 2 bases outside the gene matches. The CDR3 is 14 residues long. CDR1 is SGDLS, CDR2 YYNGEE, per germline. The CDR3 protein is CASSVGTGQETQYF. CDR3 bases: TGTGCCAGCAGCGTGGGGACAGGACAAGAGACCCAGTACTTC.

The V call is TRBV24-1, the J call TRBJ2-5; D is uncertain. This CDR3 comprises 12 residues. Germline CDR1 reads KGHDR; CDR2 reads SFDVKD. Trimming pared 0 bases from V and 5 bases from J, leaving 3 bases between. The CDR3 DNA sequence: TGTGCCACCAGTGATTTGGCGGAGACCCAGTACTTC. This gives the protein CATSDLAETQYF.

The rearrangement joins TRBV28 to TRBJ1-2; D is unresolved. V gave up 2 bases and J gave up 0 bases, with 7 bases separating them. Germline-derived CDR1 and CDR2 are MDHEN and SYDVKM. The CDR3 covers 14 residues. CDR3 nucleotides: TGTGCCAGCAGTTTAGTCACAGCTAACTATGGCTACACCTTC. Protein sequence: CASSLVTANYGYTF.

The gene calls are TRBV4-2 and TRBJ2-1, with 7 bases fitting TRBD1. The CDR3 loop spans 17 amino acids. CDR1 LGHNA and CDR2 YNFKEQ come from the germline V gene. Germline trimming cut 3 bases from V and 3 bases from J; bases unmatched to any gene: 11. The CDR3 sequence: CASSQALDRVGYNEQFF. Here the CDR3 DNA reads TGTGCCAGCAGCCAGGCATTAGACAGGGTTGGCTACAATGAGCAGTTCTTC.

The chain recombines TRBV9 with TRBJ2-3; 9 positions match TRBD2. The germline gives CDR1 SGDLS, CDR2 YYNGEE. The CDR3 extends over 16 amino acids. V was pared by 0 bases and J by 4 bases, with 6 bases of the junction left unmatched. CDR3 amino acids: CASSVGGGRGADTQYF. CDR3 coding DNA: TGTGCCAGCAGCGTAGGAGGCGGGAGGGGTGCAGATACGCAGTATTTT.

This sequence joins TRBV5-4 and TRBJ2-3; 9 bases are a match to TRBD2. This CDR3 has 16 amino acids. CDR1 SGHNT and CDR2 YYREEE come from the germline V gene (reference sequence). V lost 2 bases, J lost 2 bases, and 6 bases stayed unmatched. The CDR3 DNA reads TGTGCCAGCAGCTTATCCCCGGGACTAGCCACAGATACGCAGTATTTT. It specifies CASSLSPGLATDTQYF.

The CDR3 spells CVDGGIAYNEQFF. CDR3 nucleotides: TGTGTCGACGGAGGTATTGCCTACAATGAGCAGTTCTTC. The V call is TRBV7-2, the J call TRBJ2-1, with TRBD2 as a possible D gene (5 bases). Germline V gene sequence: CDR1 SGHTA, CDR2 FQGNSA. The CDR3 has 13 residues.